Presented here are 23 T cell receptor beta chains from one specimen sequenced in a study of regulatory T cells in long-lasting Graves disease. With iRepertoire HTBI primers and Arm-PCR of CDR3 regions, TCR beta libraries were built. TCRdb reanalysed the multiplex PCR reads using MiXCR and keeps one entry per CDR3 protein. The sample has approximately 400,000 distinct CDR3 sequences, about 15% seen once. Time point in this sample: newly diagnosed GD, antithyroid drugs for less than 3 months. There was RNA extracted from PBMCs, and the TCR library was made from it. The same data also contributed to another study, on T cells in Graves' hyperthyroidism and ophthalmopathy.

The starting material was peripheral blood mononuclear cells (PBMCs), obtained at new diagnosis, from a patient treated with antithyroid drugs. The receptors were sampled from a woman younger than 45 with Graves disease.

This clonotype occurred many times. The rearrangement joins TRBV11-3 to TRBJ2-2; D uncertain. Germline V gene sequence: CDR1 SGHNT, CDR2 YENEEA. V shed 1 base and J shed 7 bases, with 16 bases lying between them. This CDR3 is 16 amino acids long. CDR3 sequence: CASSLAVTRRNGELFF. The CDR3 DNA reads TGTGCCAGCAGCTTAGCTGTGACTCGCCGTAACGGGGAGCTGTTTTTT.

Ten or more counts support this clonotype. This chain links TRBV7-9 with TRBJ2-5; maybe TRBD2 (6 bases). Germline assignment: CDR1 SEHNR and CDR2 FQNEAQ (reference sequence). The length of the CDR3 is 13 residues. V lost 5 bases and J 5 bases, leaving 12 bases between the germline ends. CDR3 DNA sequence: TGTGCCAGCAGCCCGGAGGGCCGGGAGACCCAGTACTTC. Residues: CASSPEGRETQYF.

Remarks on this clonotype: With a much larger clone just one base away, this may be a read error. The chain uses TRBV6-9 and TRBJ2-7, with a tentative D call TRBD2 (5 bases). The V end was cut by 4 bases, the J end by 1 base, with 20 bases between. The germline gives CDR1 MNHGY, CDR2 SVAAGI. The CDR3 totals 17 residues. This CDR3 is CASSLRLAPVPSYEQYF. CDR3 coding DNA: TGTGCCAGCAGTTTGCGGCTAGCACCAGTTCCATCCTACGAGCAGTACTTC.

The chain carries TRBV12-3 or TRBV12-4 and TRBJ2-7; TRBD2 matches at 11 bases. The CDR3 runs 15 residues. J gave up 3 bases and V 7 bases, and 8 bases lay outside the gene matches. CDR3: CASKPGLAENYEQYF. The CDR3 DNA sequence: TGTGCCAGCAAACCGGGACTAGCGGAAAACTACGAGCAGTACTTC.

For the CDR3, the DNA is TGTGCCAGTAGTATAGGCGCCCGAGCCGGGGAGCTGTTTTTT. It encodes CASSIGARAGELFF. The chain employs TRBV19 and TRBJ2-2; no clear D gene. CDR1 and CDR2 (germline): LNHDA, SQIVND (reference sequence). V dropped 1 base and J dropped 6 bases, with 9 bases sitting between them. The CDR3 is 14 amino acids.

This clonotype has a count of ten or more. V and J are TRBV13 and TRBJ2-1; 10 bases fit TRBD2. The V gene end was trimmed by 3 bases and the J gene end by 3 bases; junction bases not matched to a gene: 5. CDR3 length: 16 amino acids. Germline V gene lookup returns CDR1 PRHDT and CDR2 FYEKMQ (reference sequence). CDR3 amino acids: CASSLWLAGVYNEQFF. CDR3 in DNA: TGTGCCAGCAGCTTGTGGCTAGCGGGGGTCTACAATGAGCAGTTCTTC. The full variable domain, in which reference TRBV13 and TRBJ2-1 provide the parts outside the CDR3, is AAGVIQSPRHLIKEKRETATLKCYPIPRHDTVYWYQQGPGQDPQFLISFYEKMQSDKGSIPDRFSAQQFSDYHSELNMSSLELGDSALYFCASSLWLAGVYNEQFFGPGTRLTVL.

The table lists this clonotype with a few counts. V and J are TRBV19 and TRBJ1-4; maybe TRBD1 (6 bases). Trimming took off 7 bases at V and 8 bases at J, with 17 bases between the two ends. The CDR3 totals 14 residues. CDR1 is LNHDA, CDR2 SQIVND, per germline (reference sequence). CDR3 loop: CASIGWGPEEKLFF. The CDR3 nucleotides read TGTGCCAGTATCGGGTGGGGGCCGGAGGAAAAACTGTTTTTT. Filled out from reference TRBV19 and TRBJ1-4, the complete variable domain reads DGGITQSPKYLFRKEGQNVTLSCEQNLNHDAMYWYRQDPGQGLRLIYYSQIVNDFQKGDIAEGYSVSREKKESFPLTVTSAQKNPTAFYLCASIGWGPEEKLFFGSGTQLSVL.

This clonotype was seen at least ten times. For the CDR3, the DNA is TGTGCCAGCAGTGGACGTTGGTGGACTGAAGCTTTCTTT. Residues: CASSGRWWTEAFF. This rearrangement joins TRBV3-1 to TRBJ1-1; D not resolved. Germline CDR1 is LGHDT and CDR2 is YNNKEL (reference sequence). The V gene lost 6 bases and the J gene lost 5 bases, with 13 bases spanning the gap. The CDR3 runs 13 residues.

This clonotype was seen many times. Here the CDR3 DNA reads TGCAGTGCTCCTGGACTAGCGGGAGCAGGAGAGCAGTACTTC. Translation: CSAPGLAGAGEQYF. The chain combines TRBV20-1 with TRBJ2-7; TRBD2 matches 13 bases. V lost 5 bases to trimming and J lost 7 bases; unmatched junction nucleotides: 8. Germline V CDR1 and CDR2: DFQATT, SNEGSKA (reference sequence). This CDR3 comprises 14 residues.

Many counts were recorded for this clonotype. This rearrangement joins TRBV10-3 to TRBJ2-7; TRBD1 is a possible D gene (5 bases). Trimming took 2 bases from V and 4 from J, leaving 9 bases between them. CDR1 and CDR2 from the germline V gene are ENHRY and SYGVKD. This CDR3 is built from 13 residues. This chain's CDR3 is CAISEAGSYEQYF. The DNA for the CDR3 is TGTGCCATCAGTGAGGCAGGGTCTTACGAGCAGTACTTC.

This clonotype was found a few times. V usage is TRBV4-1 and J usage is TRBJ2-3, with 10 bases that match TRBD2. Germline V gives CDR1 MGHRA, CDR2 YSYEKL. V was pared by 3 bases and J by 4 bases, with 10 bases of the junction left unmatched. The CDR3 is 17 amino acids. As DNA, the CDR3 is TGCGCCAGCAGCCATGTGGTAGCGGGAGGCTTCGCAGATACGCAGTATTTT. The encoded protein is CASSHVVAGGFADTQYF.

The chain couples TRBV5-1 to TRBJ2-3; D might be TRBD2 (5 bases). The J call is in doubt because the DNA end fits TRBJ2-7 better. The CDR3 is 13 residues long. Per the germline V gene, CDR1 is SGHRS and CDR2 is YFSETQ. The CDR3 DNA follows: TGCGCCAGCAGGAAAGCGGCGGCCTACGAGCAGTACTTC. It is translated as CASRKAAAYEQYF.

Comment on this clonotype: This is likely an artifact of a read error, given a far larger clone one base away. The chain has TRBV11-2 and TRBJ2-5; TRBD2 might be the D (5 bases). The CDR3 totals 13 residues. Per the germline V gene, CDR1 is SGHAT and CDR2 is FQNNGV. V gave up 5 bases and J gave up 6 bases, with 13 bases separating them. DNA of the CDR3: TGTGCCAGCAGCCGAGGACTGGGGAAGACCCAGTACTTC. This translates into CASSRGLGKTQYF.

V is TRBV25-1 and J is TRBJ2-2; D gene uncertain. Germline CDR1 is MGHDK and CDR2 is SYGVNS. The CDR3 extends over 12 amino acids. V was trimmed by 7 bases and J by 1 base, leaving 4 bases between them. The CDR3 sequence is CASKGNTGELFF. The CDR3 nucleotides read TGTGCCAGCAAAGGGAACACCGGGGAGCTGTTTTTT.

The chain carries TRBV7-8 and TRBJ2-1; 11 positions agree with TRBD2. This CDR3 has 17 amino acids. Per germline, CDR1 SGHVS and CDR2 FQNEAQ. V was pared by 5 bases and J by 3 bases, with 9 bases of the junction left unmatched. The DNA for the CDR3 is TGTGCCAGCAGCGTGGGACTAGCGGATAACCTCTACAATGAGCAGTTCTTC. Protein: CASSVGLADNLYNEQFF.

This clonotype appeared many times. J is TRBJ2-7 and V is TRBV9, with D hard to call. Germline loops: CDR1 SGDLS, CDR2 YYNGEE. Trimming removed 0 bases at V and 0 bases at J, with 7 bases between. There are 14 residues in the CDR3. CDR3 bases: TGTGCCAGCAGCGTAGTGGGCAGCTCCTACGAGCAGTACTTC. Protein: CASSVVGSSYEQYF.

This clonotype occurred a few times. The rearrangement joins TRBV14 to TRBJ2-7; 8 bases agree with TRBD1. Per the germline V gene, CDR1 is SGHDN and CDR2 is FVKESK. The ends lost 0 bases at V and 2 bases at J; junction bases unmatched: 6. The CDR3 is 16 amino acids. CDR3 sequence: CASSQDWPGGTYEQYF. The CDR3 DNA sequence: TGTGCCAGCAGCCAAGACTGGCCAGGGGGCACCTACGAGCAGTACTTC.

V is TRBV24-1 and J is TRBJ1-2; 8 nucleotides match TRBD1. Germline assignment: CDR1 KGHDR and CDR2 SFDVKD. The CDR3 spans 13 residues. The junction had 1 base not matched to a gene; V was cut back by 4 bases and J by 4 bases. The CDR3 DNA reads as TGTGCCACCAGTGAAACAGGGGGCTATGGCTACACCTTC. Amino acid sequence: CATSETGGYGYTF.

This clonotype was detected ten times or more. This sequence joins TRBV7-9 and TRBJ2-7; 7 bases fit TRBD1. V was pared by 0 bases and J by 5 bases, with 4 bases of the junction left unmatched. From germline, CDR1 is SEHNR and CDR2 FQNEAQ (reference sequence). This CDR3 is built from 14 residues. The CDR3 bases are TGTGCCAGCAGCTTAGCGCAGGGGGTCCACGAGCAGTACTTC. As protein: CASSLAQGVHEQYF.

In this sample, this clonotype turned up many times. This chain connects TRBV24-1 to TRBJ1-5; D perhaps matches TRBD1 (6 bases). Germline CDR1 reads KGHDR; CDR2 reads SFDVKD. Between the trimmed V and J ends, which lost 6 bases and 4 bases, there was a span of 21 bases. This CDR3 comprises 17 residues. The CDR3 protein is CATSSTSGGLLNQPQHF. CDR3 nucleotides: TGTGCCACCAGTAGCACCTCTGGGGGGCTCTTAAATCAGCCCCAGCATTTT.

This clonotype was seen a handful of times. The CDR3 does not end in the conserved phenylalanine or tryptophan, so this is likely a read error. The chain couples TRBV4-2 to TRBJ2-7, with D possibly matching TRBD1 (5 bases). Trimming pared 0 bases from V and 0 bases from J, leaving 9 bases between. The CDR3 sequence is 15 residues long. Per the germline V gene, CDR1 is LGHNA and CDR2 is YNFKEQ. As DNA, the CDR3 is TGTGCCAGCAGCCAAGATCAGGGCGGCTCCTACGAGCAGTACTCC. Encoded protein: CASSQDQGGSYEQYS.

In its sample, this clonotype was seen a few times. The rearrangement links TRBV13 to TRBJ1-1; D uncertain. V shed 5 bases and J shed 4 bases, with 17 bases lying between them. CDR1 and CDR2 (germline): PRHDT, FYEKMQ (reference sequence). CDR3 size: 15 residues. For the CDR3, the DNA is TGTGCCAGCAGCCCCCCGGAAATGGTGGGCACTGAAGCTTTCTTT. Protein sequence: CASSPPEMVGTEAFF.

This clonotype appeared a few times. This CDR3 is CASSSFGTSGNTGELFF. DNA of the CDR3: TGTGCCAGCAGCTCCTTTGGGACTAGCGGAAACACCGGGGAGCTGTTTTTT. V usage is TRBV7-6 and J usage is TRBJ2-2, with 11 bases that match TRBD2. The CDR3 length is 17 residues. V dropped 4 bases and J dropped 2; count of bases not matched to a gene: 6. CDR1 and CDR2 (germline): SGHVS, FNYEAQ.